The 23 T cell receptor beta chains below were found in one sample sequenced in a study of early T cells in non-severe SARS-CoV-2 infection. TCRdb re-analysed the 5' RACE reads in MiXCR, keeping a single row per CDR3 protein. This table has tens of thousands of distinct CDR3 sequences, over 12% appearing once. The sequenced sample consisted of whole blood. The receptors here all came from an adult who was a healthcare worker with PCR-confirmed SARS-CoV-2 infection or an uninfected control (not recorded which).

This clonotype was seen a handful of times. The V call is TRBV19, the J call TRBJ2-5, with D uncertain. The CDR3 loop spans 12 amino acids. V was cut by 3 bases and J by 7 bases, with 9 bases left in between. Germline CDR1 and CDR2: LNHDA and SQIVND (reference sequence). The chain's CDR3 is CASSIASGTQYF. CDR3 DNA sequence: TGTGCCAGTAGTATCGCCTCGGGGACCCAGTACTTC. Combining the CDR3 with reference TRBV19 and TRBJ2-5 gives the whole variable domain DGGITQSPKYLFRKEGQNVTLSCEQNLNHDAMYWYRQDPGQGLRLIYYSQIVNDFQKGDIAEGYSVSREKKESFPLTVTSAQKNPTAFYLCASSIASGTQYFGPGTRLLVL.

This clonotype was found many times. The V call is TRBV12-3 or TRBV12-4, the J call TRBJ1-1; TRBD1 matches at 8 bases. The J segment lost 3 bases and the V segment lost 6 bases, leaving 6 bases of the junction unmatched. The CDR3 runs to 14 residues. The CDR3 bases are TGTGCCAGCAGCCCTGAACAGGGGGACACTGAAGCTTTCTTT. Protein: CASSPEQGDTEAFF.

This chain joins TRBV27 and TRBJ2-3, with D unclear. The CDR3 is 15 amino acids. The V end lost 5 bases, the J end lost 6 bases, and 18 bases lay between the germline ends. Germline V gene data show CDR1 as MNHEY and CDR2 as SMNVEV (reference sequence). The CDR3 region has the DNA TGTGCCAGCAGTCCCAGACGGACCCCTGTGGATACGCAGTATTTT. It specifies CASSPRRTPVDTQYF.

This chain joins TRBV5-1 and TRBJ1-1; 10 positions agree with TRBD1. CDR1 SGHRS and CDR2 YFSETQ come from the germline V gene. CDR3 length equals 16 residues. V lost 4 bases and J lost 3; bases outside the gene matches: 9. CDR3 sequence (DNA): TGCGCCAGCAGCATTGGACAGGGGGATCGGGACACTGAAGCTTTCTTT. Translating gives CASSIGQGDRDTEAFF.

At least ten counts were recorded for this clonotype. This chain connects TRBV19 to TRBJ2-1, with 7 bases identical to TRBD2. The junction had 12 bases not matched to a gene; V was cut back by 3 bases and J by 10 bases. Germline lookup yields CDR1 LNHDA and CDR2 SQIVND (reference sequence). This CDR3 contains 15 residues. CDR3 loop: CASSILGGGYQEQFF. The CDR3, as DNA: TGTGCCAGTAGTATTCTCGGGGGAGGGTATCAAGAGCAGTTCTTC.

The rearrangement joins TRBV28 to TRBJ2-7; TRBD2 matches 7 bases. From germline, CDR1 is MDHEN and CDR2 SYDVKM. V lost 4 bases, J lost 2 bases, and 5 bases stayed unmatched. The CDR3 is made up of 14 amino acids. The CDR3 loop reads CASSYRGGPYEQYF. The CDR3 DNA follows: TGTGCCAGCAGTTACCGCGGGGGACCCTACGAGCAGTACTTC.

CDR3 sequence reads: CASNPRHSGNYGYTF. The DNA of the CDR3 is TGTGCCAGCAATCCCCGGCACAGTGGTAACTATGGCTACACCTTC. The rearrangement links TRBV6-5 to TRBJ1-2; D unclear. CDR3 length: 15 residues. The V and J ends lost 7 bases and 1 base respectively, with 16 bases between them. The germline V gene encodes CDR1 MNHEY and CDR2 SVGAGI.

Only a few counts were recorded for this clonotype. V usage is TRBV4-2 and J usage is TRBJ2-3; possibly TRBD2 for D (5 bases). Germline V gives CDR1 LGHNA, CDR2 YNFKEQ. The CDR3 sequence is 14 residues long. V lost 1 base to trimming and J lost 4 bases, with 9 bases between them. CDR3 in amino acids: CASSQGGLADTQYF. The DNA of the CDR3 is TGTGCCAGCAGCCAAGGCGGGCTTGCAGATACGCAGTATTTT.

This clonotype occurred many times. The chain links TRBV2 to TRBJ2-2; 7 positions agree with TRBD2. This CDR3 spans 15 amino acids. CDR1 SNHLY and CDR2 FYNNEI come from the germline V gene. The V gene end was trimmed by 7 bases and the J gene end by 6 bases; junction bases not matched to a gene: 11. CDR3 sequence reads: CASNPAGVGAGELFF. The CDR3 DNA is TGTGCCAGCAATCCCGCGGGAGTAGGGGCCGGGGAGCTGTTTTTT.

This sequence joins TRBV2 and TRBJ2-4, with D unresolved. The CDR3 consists of 16 residues. Trimming shortened V by 2 bases and J by 2 bases, and 13 bases separated the two germline ends. Looked up from germline, CDR1 is SNHLY and CDR2 is FYNNEI. CDR3 DNA sequence: TGTGCCAGCAGTGAAAGGTGGCCGTCGTCCAAAAACATTCAGTACTTC. This gives the protein CASSERWPSSKNIQYF.

This clonotype has at least ten counts. This chain connects TRBV7-8 to TRBJ2-4; unclear D gene. Germline CDR1 and CDR2: SGHVS and FQNEAQ. There are 11 residues in the CDR3. The ends were cut back, 1 base at V and 9 bases at J, with 4 bases in the middle. The CDR3 nucleotides are TGTGCCAGCAGCTTAGTTGGCATTCAGTACTTC. Its protein is CASSLVGIQYF.

This clonotype was recorded a few times. The chain links TRBV7-8 to TRBJ2-7; 12 bases align to TRBD2. The CDR3 is 16 residues long. Trimming removed 5 bases from V and 0 bases from J; junction bases left unmatched: 5. The germline CDR1 and CDR2 sequences are SGHVS and FQNEAQ. The CDR3 reads CASSPGLAGSSYEQYF. The CDR3, as DNA: TGTGCCAGCAGCCCGGGACTAGCGGGCAGCTCCTACGAGCAGTACTTC.

This clonotype was seen only a few times. CDR3 protein: CSVAQGSHEQYF. The CDR3 nucleotides are TGCAGCGTTGCACAGGGTTCCCACGAGCAGTACTTC. J is TRBJ2-7 and V is TRBV29-1; D may be TRBD1 (6 bases). The CDR3 is 12 amino acids. Trimming took 4 bases from V and 5 from J, leaving 12 bases between them. Germline V lookup: CDR1 SQVTM, CDR2 ANQGSEA.

Only a few counts were recorded for this clonotype. The CDR3 DNA follows: TGTGCCAGCAGTGCCGGGGCCAGCACTGAAGCTTTCTTT. Its protein product is CASSAGASTEAFF. The V gene is TRBV6-5, the J gene TRBJ1-1; D is possibly TRBD1 (5 bases). Trimming removed 5 bases from V and 4 bases from J, with 11 bases in between. Germline V gene sequence: CDR1 MNHEY, CDR2 SVGAGI. This CDR3 is built from 13 residues.

The sample holds many counts of this clonotype. The rearrangement joins TRBV7-9 to TRBJ2-2, with D possibly TRBD1 on 6 matching bases. The CDR3 is 13 residues long. CDR1 and CDR2 (germline): SEHNR, FQNEAQ (reference sequence). V was trimmed by 5 bases and J by 5 bases, leaving 9 bases between them. The CDR3 DNA sequence: TGTGCCAGCAGCCTTCAGGGGACCGGGGAGCTGTTTTTT. Amino acid sequence: CASSLQGTGELFF.

To note about this clonotype: A much more abundant neighbour one base away suggests this may be a read error. The chain employs TRBV11-3 and TRBJ1-1, with D hard to call. Germline CDR1 is SGHNT and CDR2 is YENEEA. With 7 bases removed from V and 1 base from J, the gap between germline ends came to 7 bases. The CDR3 runs 12 residues. The CDR3 nucleotides read TGTGCCAGCATGGACGGGAACACTGAAGCTTTCTTT. Translated, it gives CASMDGNTEAFF.

The genes are TRBV10-3 and TRBJ2-3; possibly TRBD1 or TRBD2 for D (5 bases each). Germline V lookup: CDR1 ENHRY, CDR2 SYGVKD. V was cut by 10 bases and J by 3 bases, with 14 bases left in between. The CDR3 loop spans 13 amino acids. The CDR3 coding sequence is TGTGCCACTTTTGGGGGAATAACAGATACGCAGTATTTT. It codes for CATFGGITDTQYF.

This clonotype showed up just a few times. The V and J genes are TRBV10-3 and TRBJ2-1; D gene ambiguous. The germline V gene has CDR1 ENHRY and CDR2 SYGVKD. Trimming removed 3 bases from V and 12 bases from J, with 12 bases in between. The CDR3 consists of 12 residues. CDR3: CAISDPGSRQFF. The CDR3 DNA sequence: TGTGCCATCAGTGACCCGGGTTCGAGGCAGTTCTTC.

This clonotype was seen more than once but under ten times. The CDR3 loop is CASSGTSGNQETQYF. CDR3 bases: TGTGCCAGCTCGGGGACTAGCGGGAACCAAGAGACCCAGTACTTC. This rearrangement joins TRBV6-6 to TRBJ2-5; 13 nucleotides match TRBD2. The CDR3 totals 15 residues. Germline CDR1 is MNHNY and CDR2 is SVGAGI (reference sequence). Germline trimming cut 8 bases from V and 0 bases from J; bases unmatched to any gene: 3.

This rearrangement joins TRBV7-9 to TRBJ2-7; 7 bases line up with TRBD2. This CDR3 spans 13 amino acids. From germline, CDR1 is SEHNR and CDR2 FQNEAQ (reference sequence). V lost 6 bases to trimming and J lost 6 bases; unmatched junction nucleotides: 8. The CDR3 bases are TGTGCCAGCAGTCCGACTAGCACCGTCGAGCAGTACTTC. It encodes CASSPTSTVEQYF. Complete variable domain (other parts from reference TRBV7-9 and TRBJ2-7): DTGVSQNPRHKITKRGQNVTFRCDPISEHNRLYWYRQTLGQGPEFLTYFQNEAQLEKSRLLSDRFSAERPKGSFSTLEIQRTEQGDSAMYLCASSPTSTVEQYFGPGTRLTVT.

This clonotype was detected ten times or more. In DNA, the CDR3 is TGTGCCAGCTCACCACCGGGGGAAGACGAGCAGTACTTC. Protein sequence: CASSPPGEDEQYF. The V gene is TRBV18, the J gene TRBJ2-7; possibly TRBD1 or TRBD2 for D (5 bases each). Deletions cut 0 bases from V and 5 bases from J, with 8 bases between. The CDR3 length is 13 residues. CDR1 and CDR2 from the germline V gene are KGHSH and LQKENI.

This clonotype was counted between two and nine times. This CDR3 reads CASSGGASGYTF. The CDR3 DNA sequence: TGTGCCAGCAGCGGGGGGGCATCTGGCTACACCTTC. The chain couples TRBV9 to TRBJ1-2; possible D gene TRBD1, 6 bases. The CDR3 is 12 residues long. V was trimmed by 3 bases and J by 7 bases, leaving 10 bases between them. CDR1 is SGDLS, CDR2 YYNGEE, per germline.

This clonotype appeared many times. The J gene is TRBJ2-5, the V gene TRBV11-2; TRBD1 matches at 8 bases. Germline CDR1 is SGHAT and CDR2 is FQNNGV. The CDR3 consists of 14 residues. Trimming removed 5 bases from V and 2 bases from J; junction bases left unmatched: 4. The DNA for the CDR3 is TGTGCCAGCAGCACCGACAGGGGACAAGAGACCCAGTACTTC. It specifies CASSTDRGQETQYF.